This entry lists 30 T cell receptor beta chains sequenced from one sample in a study of technical replicates of blood from several donors. TCRdb's table, derived via immunoSEQ multiplex PCR, lists solely in-frame clones and lacks some. Of around 83,000 clones in the sample, around 94% were seen once. Source material: T cells isolated from PBMCs. These receptors all stem from a human donor in good health.

The chain couples TRBV5-1 to TRBJ2-3, with 7 bases lining up with TRBD2. Germline loops: CDR1 SGHRS, CDR2 YFSETQ. Trimming at V came to 2 bases and at J to 0 bases, leaving 3 bases not matched to a gene. The CDR3 is made up of 15 amino acids. The DNA of the CDR3 is TGCGCCAGCAGCTTAGGGACTACTAGCACAGATACGCAGTATTTT. As protein: CASSLGTTSTDTQYF.

The chain employs TRBV2 and TRBJ2-7, with D possibly being TRBD1 (6 bases). The ends were cut back, 5 bases at V and 6 bases at J, with 17 bases in the middle. CDR1 is SNHLY, CDR2 FYNNEI, per germline. The CDR3 spans 14 residues. The CDR3 is CASSPTGRGAEQYF. CDR3 DNA: TGTGCCAGCAGTCCGACAGGTCGTGGCGCCGAGCAGTACTTC.

This chain joins TRBV9 and TRBJ2-7; no clear D gene. Germline assignment: CDR1 SGDLS and CDR2 YYNGEE. The CDR3 extends over 13 amino acids. Trimming removed 0 bases from V and 4 bases from J, with 8 bases in between. The DNA for the CDR3 is TGTGCCAGCAGCGTAGATGAAGAGTACGAGCAGTACTTC. As protein: CASSVDEEYEQYF.

V is TRBV13 and J is TRBJ2-7; D might be TRBD1 (5 bases). Trimming took 5 bases from V and 5 from J, leaving 13 bases between them. CDR1 PRHDT and CDR2 FYEKMQ come from the germline V gene (reference sequence). The CDR3 is made up of 13 amino acids. The CDR3 loop is CASSKLRVDEQYF. The CDR3 DNA is TGTGCCAGCAGCAAACTCAGGGTCGACGAGCAGTACTTC.

The chain is built from TRBV6-4 and TRBJ1-2; 7 bases line up with TRBD1. V was pared by 2 bases and J by 6 bases, with 0 bases of the junction left unmatched. Germline CDR1 MRHNA, CDR2 SNTAGT. This CDR3 contains 12 residues. The CDR3 nucleotides read TGTGCCAGCAGTGACAGGGGGCATGGCTACACCTTC. It codes for CASSDRGHGYTF.

The chain uses TRBV19 and TRBJ2-3, with D possibly TRBD2 on 6 matching bases. CDR1 is LNHDA and CDR2 is SQIVND in the germline V gene (reference sequence). CDR3 length: 12 amino acids. V was cut by 9 bases and J by 4 bases, with 11 bases left in between. CDR3 amino acids: CASGSWADTQYF. The CDR3 region has the DNA TGTGCCAGCGGGAGCTGGGCAGATACGCAGTATTTT.

The sample holds one count of this clone. V gene TRBV19 combines with J gene TRBJ1-5; no firm D call. The CDR3 has 13 residues. Germline values: CDR1 LNHDA, CDR2 SQIVND (reference sequence). The V gene lost 6 bases and the J gene lost 0 bases, with 6 bases spanning the gap. DNA for the CDR3: TGTGCCAGTAGCGCAGTTAGCAATCAGCCCCAGCATTTT. The encoded protein is CASSAVSNQPQHF.

The gene calls are TRBV7-8 and TRBJ1-1, with 7 bases identical to TRBD1. The V gene's germline CDR1 is SGHVS and CDR2 FQNEAQ. J gave up 1 base and V 5 bases, and 16 bases lay outside the gene matches. The CDR3 spans 18 residues. The CDR3 spells CASSPYWETGAENTEAFF. CDR3 DNA: TGTGCCAGCAGCCCGTATTGGGAAACAGGGGCCGAGAACACTGAAGCTTTCTTT.

The genes are TRBV14 and TRBJ1-2; 8 bases map to TRBD1. The V gene end was trimmed by 2 bases and the J gene end by 4 bases; junction bases not matched to a gene: 6. Germline-derived CDR1 and CDR2 are SGHDN and FVKESK. The CDR3 has 15 amino acids. The CDR3 DNA follows: TGTGCCAGCAGCCAAAGACAGGGGCTAGGCTATGGCTACACCTTC. It is translated as CASSQRQGLGYGYTF.

A single count supports this clone. The V and J genes are TRBV15 and TRBJ1-2; 8 bases are shared with TRBD1. This CDR3 has 12 amino acids. Per the germline V gene, CDR1 is LNHNV and CDR2 is YYDKDF (reference sequence). With 4 bases clipped from V and 8 bases from J, the junction kept 3 bases outside the gene matches. CDR3 loop: CATSNRGDGYTF. The DNA for the CDR3 is TGTGCCACCAGCAACAGGGGGGACGGCTACACCTTC.

The V call is TRBV10-3, the J call TRBJ2-7, with 9 bases identical to TRBD1. Unmatched junction bases numbered 10, after V lost 0 bases and J lost 1 base. This CDR3 comprises 18 residues. Germline lookup yields CDR1 ENHRY and CDR2 SYGVKD. The CDR3 reads CAISESDRGEKFSYEQYF. DNA for the CDR3: TGTGCCATCAGTGAGTCGGACAGGGGCGAGAAGTTTTCCTACGAGCAGTACTTC.

The CDR3 here is CASSPGLAEETQYF. The DNA for the CDR3 is TGTGCCAGCAGCCCGGGACTAGCGGAAGAGACCCAGTACTTC. V usage is TRBV11-3 and J usage is TRBJ2-5; TRBD2 agrees at 11 bases. The CDR3 sequence is 14 residues long. Germline V gene lookup returns CDR1 SGHNT and CDR2 YENEEA. The ends lost 5 bases at V and 3 bases at J; junction bases unmatched: 2.

This clone was seen a handful of times. The rearrangement uses TRBV30 and TRBJ2-7; TRBD1 matches 9 bases. The V gene end was trimmed by 3 bases and the J gene end by 6 bases; junction bases not matched to a gene: 9. CDR3 length: 14 amino acids. Germline V gives CDR1 GTSNPN, CDR2 SVGIG (reference sequence). In nucleotides, the CDR3 is TGTGCCTGGAGGGCCGGGACAGGGATCGGCGAGCAGTACTTC. Translating gives CAWRAGTGIGEQYF.

The J gene is TRBJ2-1, the V gene TRBV18; maybe TRBD1 (5 bases). Deletions cut 1 base from V and 15 bases from J, with 13 bases between. Per the germline V gene, CDR1 is KGHSH and CDR2 is LQKENI. The CDR3 contains 12 residues. The CDR3 DNA reads TGTGCCAGCTCACCACGGGGCTCCCTAGGGTTCTTC. Translation: CASSPRGSLGFF.

This chain joins TRBV20-1 and TRBJ1-2; the D is unclear. Trimming pared 4 bases from V and 6 bases from J, leaving 9 bases between. Germline-derived CDR1 and CDR2 are DFQATT and SNEGSKA (reference sequence). The CDR3 runs to 11 residues. The CDR3 loop is CSANVVDGYTF. The CDR3 DNA reads as TGCAGTGCTAATGTCGTTGATGGCTACACCTTC.

The V gene is TRBV6-5, the J gene TRBJ1-1, with 7 bases matching TRBD1. Germline lookup yields CDR1 MNHEY and CDR2 SVGAGI. With V trimmed by 8 bases and J by 1 base, 4 bases remained unmatched. The length of the CDR3 is 13 residues. The CDR3 sequence: CASQGGRNTEAFF. CDR3 DNA sequence: TGTGCCAGCCAAGGGGGCCGGAACACTGAAGCTTTCTTT.

The V and J genes are TRBV5-6 and TRBJ2-1; 7 nucleotides match TRBD2. The CDR3 has 19 residues. After removal of 2 bases from V and 0 bases from J, the junction contained 14 bases not matched to a gene. Per the germline V gene, CDR1 is SGHDT and CDR2 is YYEEEE. The CDR3 loop is CASSFLAAGDGTSYNEQFF. DNA of the CDR3: TGTGCCAGCAGCTTTCTCGCTGCGGGGGACGGTACCTCCTACAATGAGCAGTTCTTC.

The rearrangement links TRBV7-6 to TRBJ1-5, with D hard to call. The CDR3 length is 14 residues. Germline lookup yields CDR1 SGHVS and CDR2 FNYEAQ. Between the trimmed V and J ends, which lost 2 bases and 0 bases, there was a span of 5 bases. CDR3 amino acids: CASSLQNSNQPQHF. Written as DNA, the CDR3 is TGTGCCAGCAGCTTACAGAATAGCAATCAGCCCCAGCATTTT.

This chain uses TRBV6-5 with TRBJ2-7; 8 nucleotides match TRBD2. The CDR3 consists of 15 residues. Germline lookup yields CDR1 MNHEY and CDR2 SVGAGI. V was pared by 6 bases and J by 4 bases, with 11 bases of the junction left unmatched. DNA of the CDR3: TGTGCCAGCAGACATGTGGCGGGAGGATTTTACGAGCAGTACTTC. It is translated as CASRHVAGGFYEQYF.

The genes are TRBV6-1 and TRBJ2-2, with 7 bases fitting TRBD1. Germline V lookup: CDR1 MNHNS, CDR2 SASEGT. This CDR3 has 14 residues. With 7 bases clipped from V and 7 bases from J, the junction kept 9 bases outside the gene matches. CDR3 in DNA: TGTGCCAGCACCAAGGGGGCGCGTGACGGGGAGCTGTTTTTT. Its translation: CASTKGARDGELFF.

The chain employs TRBV5-6 and TRBJ1-3; weak D call: TRBD1 (6 bases). CDR1 is SGHDT and CDR2 is YYEEEE in the germline V gene. This CDR3 has 16 amino acids. V lost 3 bases and J lost 0, with 13 bases in between. The CDR3 region has the DNA TGTGCCAGCAGCTGGGGGGGGCTTTTCTCTGGAAACACCATATATTTT. As protein: CASSWGGLFSGNTIYF.

The chain has TRBV4-2 and TRBJ1-4; TRBD1 matches at 11 bases. CDR1 LGHNA and CDR2 YNFKEQ come from the germline V gene. Germline trimming cut 0 bases from V and 8 bases from J; bases unmatched to any gene: 2. The CDR3 length is 15 residues. The CDR3 sequence is CASSQEGQGGEKLFF. CDR3 nucleotide sequence: TGTGCCAGCAGCCAAGAGGGACAGGGGGGCGAAAAACTGTTTTTT.

V is TRBV7-3 and J is TRBJ2-2, with D possibly matching TRBD2 (6 bases). CDR1 is SGHTA, CDR2 FQGTGA, per germline. The CDR3 contains 14 residues. V was shortened by 4 bases and J by 8 bases, with 14 bases between the two germline ends. CDR3 sequence (DNA): TGTGCCAGCAGCTCCCCGGGACTCCCGGGGGAGCTGTTTTTT. Its protein is CASSSPGLPGELFF.

This chain joins TRBV21-1 and TRBJ1-5; the table calls TRBD1, which could not be checked here. TRBV21-1 is a pseudogene locus. The CDR3 extends over 15 amino acids. In DNA form, the CDR3 reads TGTGCCAGCACCGTAATGGGGCAGGGGAATCAGCCCCAGCATTTT. It encodes CASTVMGQGNQPQHF.

The chain carries TRBV10-2 and TRBJ2-7; a possible D gene is TRBD2 (5 bases). The V and J ends lost 7 bases and 0 bases respectively, with 16 bases between them. Germline V gives CDR1 WSHSY, CDR2 SAAADI. The CDR3 totals 15 residues. The CDR3 sequence: CASISAGPSSYEQYF. CDR3 in DNA: TGCGCCAGCATCTCGGCGGGTCCGAGCTCCTACGAGCAGTACTTC.

The rearrangement joins TRBV5-6 to TRBJ2-7; TRBD1 agrees at 7 bases. Germline-derived CDR1 and CDR2 are SGHDT and YYEEEE. This CDR3 is 13 amino acids long. The V gene end was trimmed by 4 bases and the J gene end by 5 bases; junction bases not matched to a gene: 6. CDR3 nucleotide sequence: TGTGCCAGCAGCCGCGACAGGGTCGACGAGCAGTACTTC. Translated: CASSRDRVDEQYF.

V and J are TRBV6-6 and TRBJ1-1; 8 bases map to TRBD1. CDR3 length equals 16 residues. V shed 2 bases, J shed 0 bases, and the junction held 5 bases outside the gene matches. CDR1 and CDR2 (germline): MNHNY, SVGAGI (reference sequence). As DNA, the CDR3 is TGTGCCAGCAGTTACAGGACAGGGTCCGTGAACACTGAAGCTTTCTTT. Amino acids: CASSYRTGSVNTEAFF.

This chain uses TRBV9 with TRBJ1-4; possibly TRBD1 for D (5 bases). V lost 3 bases to trimming and J lost 8 bases, with 17 bases between them. The CDR3 loop spans 15 amino acids. Germline V lookup: CDR1 SGDLS, CDR2 YYNGEE. The CDR3 sequence is CASSATGGAWEKLFF. CDR3 DNA sequence: TGTGCCAGCAGCGCTACAGGTGGGGCGTGGGAAAAACTGTTTTTT.

This chain links TRBV6-4 with TRBJ2-3; 7 bases line up with TRBD2. Germline assignment: CDR1 MRHNA and CDR2 SNTAGT. The trim removed 2 bases at V and 1 base at J, leaving 6 bases unmatched. The CDR3 is 16 residues long. CDR3 bases: TGTGCCAGCAGTGACGGGCCTAGCGGCGGCACAGATACGCAGTATTTT. It specifies CASSDGPSGGTDTQYF.

The chain employs TRBV19 and TRBJ1-2; D call uncertain. The CDR3 contains 11 residues. V was clipped by 5 bases and J by 3 bases, with 4 bases between them. From germline, CDR1 is LNHDA and CDR2 SQIVND (reference sequence). The CDR3 reads CASSPDYGYTF. The CDR3 DNA follows: TGTGCCAGTAGTCCAGACTATGGCTACACCTTC.